This passage covers 13 T cell receptor beta chains from one sample sequenced in a study of blood T cell repertoires in COVID-19 (dated by TCRdb to 2020 to 2022). Libraries came from the immunoSEQ multiplex PCR assay. Not all clones reach the TCRdb copy of this immuneACCESS table, which keeps in-frame sequences only. Checked studies attribute under half of the gap to unresolved V genes and leave the rest unexplained. Within this sample are approximately 350,000 clones, with around four fifths of them counted one time only. Clones ranked in the top ten supply 2.5% to 3.5% of the sample. The sequenced sample consisted of peripheral blood. The receptors were gathered from a man between 25 and 39 years old with active or convalescent COVID-19.

The table lists this clone with a count of one. The CDR3 spells CASSYSTPGFTEAFF. For the CDR3, the DNA is TGTGCCAGCAGTTACTCGACTCCGGGGTTTACTGAAGCTTTCTTT. The chain couples TRBV6-2 or TRBV6-3 to TRBJ1-1; D gene unclear. Germline lookup yields CDR1 MNHEY and CDR2 SVGEGT. The CDR3 extends over 15 amino acids. V was cut by 0 bases and J by 5 bases, with 13 bases left in between.

This chain links TRBV10-3 with TRBJ2-1; maybe TRBD2 (6 bases). Germline values: CDR1 ENHRY, CDR2 SYGVKD. The CDR3 loop spans 14 amino acids. V was shortened by 6 bases and J by 5 bases, with 14 bases between the two germline ends. The CDR3 DNA reads TGTGCCATCAGGCCGGGAGCGGCCAACAATGAGCAGTTCTTC. Amino acid sequence: CAIRPGAANNEQFF.

The gene calls are TRBV11-3 and TRBJ2-3; D perhaps matches TRBD1 (6 bases). V was pared by 5 bases and J by 2 bases, with 20 bases between. The CDR3 is 17 amino acids. The germline CDR1 and CDR2 sequences are SGHNT and YENEEA. The DNA of the CDR3 is TGTGCCAGCAGCCCCCCCAGAGGGGGAACGGACACAGATACGCAGTATTTT. This sequence encodes CASSPPRGGTDTDTQYF.

The rearrangement joins TRBV11-2 to TRBJ2-2; 8 bases are shared with TRBD2. Unmatched junction bases numbered 8, after V lost 2 bases and J lost 3 bases. This CDR3 contains 17 residues. Per germline, CDR1 SGHAT and CDR2 FQNNGV. CDR3 DNA: TGTGCCAGCAGCTTATTGGCGGGGGGCTCCCACACCGGGGAGCTGTTTTTT. Residues: CASSLLAGGSHTGELFF.

V gene TRBV29-1 combines with J gene TRBJ2-1; no definite D call. Germline loops: CDR1 SQVTM, CDR2 ANQGSEA. Between the trimmed V and J ends, which lost 7 bases and 6 bases, there was a span of 16 bases. The CDR3 covers 13 residues. This chain's CDR3 is CSAAPPGANEQFF. Here the CDR3 DNA reads TGCAGCGCCGCCCCCCCCGGAGCCAATGAGCAGTTCTTC.

The rearrangement uses TRBV11-3 and TRBJ2-3, with 10 bases that match TRBD2. The trim removed 5 bases at V and 8 bases at J, leaving 13 bases unmatched. This CDR3 has 16 amino acids. Per the germline V gene, CDR1 is SGHNT and CDR2 is YENEEA. The CDR3 DNA follows: TGTGCCAGCAGCCTACGACTAGCGGGCGCCGAAGGTACGCAGTATTTT. This codes for CASSLRLAGAEGTQYF.

The gene calls are TRBV11-2 and TRBJ2-1, with 9 bases aligning to TRBD2. After removal of 4 bases from V and 6 bases from J, the junction contained 7 bases not matched to a gene. This CDR3 comprises 15 residues. Germline V gives CDR1 SGHAT, CDR2 FQNNGV. CDR3 bases: TGTGCCAGCAGCTCCTTAGCGGGAGTAGGCAATGAGCAGTTCTTC. It codes for CASSSLAGVGNEQFF.

The rearrangement joins TRBV7-3 to TRBJ2-3; 7 nucleotides match TRBD2. Trimming removed 2 bases from V and 4 bases from J; junction bases left unmatched: 3. This CDR3 has 14 amino acids. CDR1 is SGHTA and CDR2 is FQGTGA in the germline V gene. The CDR3 protein is CASSLFGGSDTQYF. In DNA form, the CDR3 reads TGTGCCAGCAGCTTATTCGGGGGGTCAGATACGCAGTATTTT.

The chain joins TRBV19 to TRBJ1-2; D is possibly TRBD1 (6 bases). The CDR3 has 14 residues. V lost 6 bases to trimming and J lost 1 base, with 12 bases between them. CDR1 and CDR2 (germline): LNHDA, SQIVND (reference sequence). CDR3 amino acids: CASRNREDNYGYTF. The CDR3 region has the DNA TGTGCCAGTAGAAACAGGGAAGATAACTATGGCTACACCTTC.

The rearrangement uses TRBV19 and TRBJ2-1; 8 nucleotides match TRBD2. This CDR3 is built from 15 residues. The J segment lost 8 bases and the V segment lost 2 bases, leaving 8 bases of the junction unmatched. The V gene's germline CDR1 is LNHDA and CDR2 SQIVND (reference sequence). In nucleotides, the CDR3 is TGTGCCAGTAGTATATTACTAGCGGCTGGTGATGAGCAGTTCTTC. Amino acid sequence: CASSILLAAGDEQFF.

This clone was seen a handful of times. The chain couples TRBV28 to TRBJ1-1; 8 bases are shared with TRBD1. The CDR3 loop spans 14 amino acids. CDR1 and CDR2 (germline): MDHEN, SYDVKM. The ends lost 3 bases at V and 6 bases at J; junction bases unmatched: 6. The CDR3 coding sequence is TGTGCCAGCAGTTTGGGACAGGAGGTCGCTGAAGCTTTCTTT. Amino acid sequence: CASSLGQEVAEAFF.

The chain combines TRBV4-1 with TRBJ1-2; 8 positions match TRBD1. Germline V gene lookup returns CDR1 MGHRA and CDR2 YSYEKL. The CDR3 is 15 amino acids. With 4 bases clipped from V and 4 bases from J, the junction kept 8 bases outside the gene matches. The CDR3 is CASSREPTGVYGYTF. As DNA, the CDR3 is TGCGCCAGCAGCCGAGAGCCGACAGGGGTCTATGGCTACACCTTC.

The V call is TRBV25-1, the J call TRBJ1-2; 10 bases match TRBD1. Germline V lookup: CDR1 MGHDK, CDR2 SYGVNS. This CDR3 comprises 14 residues. Trimming removed 8 bases from V and 7 bases from J; junction bases left unmatched: 10. The CDR3 DNA reads as TGTGCCAGCGGCAGACAGGGGGCGGTTATTGGCTACACCTTC. Its translation is CASGRQGAVIGYTF.